This is a list of T cell receptor beta chains from one sample in a study of early T cells in non-severe SARS-CoV-2 infection. TCRdb reprocessed the 5' RACE reads via MiXCR and lists one record per CDR3 protein. The repertoire includes approximately 70,000 distinct CDR3 sequences, less than 15% of them detected once, and 15% sits in the top ten. The sequences come from whole blood, collected at baseline. The receptors derive from an adult who was a healthcare worker with PCR-confirmed SARS-CoV-2 infection or an uninfected control (not recorded which). The donor label of this sample is uncertain. The CDR3 runs from the conserved cysteine through the conserved F or W. D genes are given only for firm matches. Some rows mark clone size as missing; the rest say once, few, many or name a class of expanded clone.

j_gene,v_gene,abundance,d_gene,CDR3nt,CDR3aa
TRBJ1-6,TRBV7-9,NA,TRBD1,TGTGCCAGCAGCACGGACCGGGACAGAGCCAATTCACCCCTCCACTTT,CASSTDRDRANSPLHF
TRBJ1-1,TRBV12-2,many,NA,TGTGCAAGTCGCAGGGAGGCGGGGGAGGTCGACACTGAAGCTTTCTTT,CASRREAGEVDTEAFF
TRBJ2-1,TRBV20-1,few,TRBD2,TGCAGTGCTAGCGCCCAAGCGGGAGCTTTCAATGAGCAGTTCTTC,CSASAQAGAFNEQFF
TRBJ1-5,TRBV2,many,NA,TGTGCCACTACCAAGACAGGCGACAATCAGCCCCAGCATTTT,CATTKTGDNQPQHF
TRBJ1-1,TRBV11-2,few,NA,TGTGCCAGCACCTTCCGGGGTAACACTGAAGCTTTCTTT,CASTFRGNTEAFF
TRBJ2-2,TRBV7-6,many,NA,TGTGCCAGCAGCTTAGGTAGCATGAACACCGGGGAGCTGTTTTTT,CASSLGSMNTGELFF
TRBJ1-1,TRBV16,many,NA,TGTGCCAGCGGGGGGAACACTGAAGCTTTCTTT,CASGGNTEAFF
TRBJ2-4,TRBV12-3/TRBV12-4,NA,TRBD1,TGTGCCAACTCGTTAGGGACAGGGGGAGTTCAGTACTTC,CANSLGTGGVQYF
TRBJ2-2,TRBV12-3/TRBV12-4,many,TRBD2,TGTGCCAGCAAACTTAGCGGGGGGCGTCCCGGGGAGCTGTTTTTT,CASKLSGGRPGELFF
TRBJ2-5,TRBV11-2,NA,NA,TGTGCCAGCAGTTATGGGGAGACCCAGTACTTC,CASSYGETQYF
TRBJ2-2,TRBV7-3,NA,NA,TGTGCCAGCAGCTCCAGGGTGAACACCGGGGAGCTGTTTTTT,CASSSRVNTGELFF
TRBJ2-3,TRBV18,few,NA,TGTGCCAGCTCACCACTTGGACAGTACACAGATACGCAGTATTTT,CASSPLGQYTDTQYF
TRBJ2-5,TRBV12-3/TRBV12-4,many,NA,TGTGCCAGCAGTTTGATGGAAGAGACCCAGTACTTC,CASSLMEETQYF
TRBJ2-1,TRBV7-6,few,TRBD2,TGTGCCAGCAGCTCATCCGGCGGGAGTTATGAGCAGTTCTTC,CASSSSGGSYEQFF
TRBJ2-2,TRBV6-2/TRBV6-3,NA,NA,TGTGCCAGCACCACAGCTTTTGGGGGCGTGAACACCGGGGAGCTGTTTTTT,CASTTAFGGVNTGELFF
TRBJ2-7,TRBV4-1,NA,TRBD2,TGCGCCAGCAGCCAAGGGTCAGCGGGGAACGAGCAGTACTTC,CASSQGSAGNEQYF
TRBJ1-2,TRBV25-1,few,NA,TGTGCCAGCAGTGAAGACTTTGGCTATGGCTACACCTTC,CASSEDFGYGYTF
TRBJ2-3,TRBV29-1,many,NA,TGCAGCGTTGAGGGAATGGAAACGCAGTATTTT,CSVEGMETQYF
TRBJ2-3,TRBV3-1,NA,NA,TGTGCCAGCAGCCACCGAAGGAGCCCAGATACGCAGTATTTT,CASSHRRSPDTQYF
TRBJ1-3,TRBV9,NA,NA,TGTGCCAGCAGCCCGACAGGAGATGGAAACACCATATATTTT,CASSPTGDGNTIYF
TRBJ2-3,TRBV27,NA,NA,TGTGCCAGCAGTTTATCAAAGCGGTATTACACAGATACGCAGTATTTT,CASSLSKRYYTDTQYF
TRBJ1-1,TRBV6-1,NA,TRBD1,TGTGCCAGCAGTGAAACAGGGGTGGGGTGGACTGAAGCTTTCTTT,CASSETGVGWTEAFF
TRBJ2-1,TRBV7-3,many,NA,TGTGCCAGCAGCTTAGGCAGTAGCACCTACAATGAGCAGTTCTTC,CASSLGSSTYNEQFF
TRBJ2-5,TRBV20-1,many,NA,TGCAGTGCCCCCCGGGACTTCGTGCAAGAGACCCAGTACTTC,CSAPRDFVQETQYF
TRBJ2-3,TRBV7-2,medium-sized,NA,TGTGCCAGCAGTTACACAGATACGCAGTATTTT,CASSYTDTQYF
TRBJ2-3,TRBV3-1,few,TRBD2,TGTGCCAGCAGCCAAGAGGGGGCTAGCGGGAGATCAGATACGCAGTATTTT,CASSQEGASGRSDTQYF
TRBJ1-2,TRBV19,few,TRBD1,TGTGCCAGTAGTATGCCCTGGACAGGGCTCTATGGCTACACCTTC,CASSMPWTGLYGYTF
TRBJ1-1,TRBV14,few,TRBD1,TGTGCCAGCAAGGCAGGGGGCACTGAAGCTTTCTTT,CASKAGGTEAFF
TRBJ1-2,TRBV18,NA,TRBD1,TGTGCCAGCTCACCCCAGGGACAGGGGGTAAACTATGGCTACACCTTC,CASSPQGQGVNYGYTF
TRBJ1-2,TRBV9,NA,NA,TGTGCCAGCAGCGTCCCCGAGGAAGGAGGTCTTAATGGCTACACCTTC,CASSVPEEGGLNGYTF
TRBJ2-6,TRBV5-1,NA,TRBD1,TGCGCCAGCCGACAGGGGAACGGGGCCAACGTCCTGACTTTC,CASRQGNGANVLTF
TRBJ2-1,TRBV11-2,many,TRBD2,TGTGCCAGCAGTTACGGACTAGCGGGGGGCGTCAATGAGCAGTTCTTC,CASSYGLAGGVNEQFF
TRBJ2-5,TRBV6-2/TRBV6-3,NA,TRBD2,TGTGCCAGCAGTTTCCGGACTAGCGGGGGATCCCAAGAGACCCAGTACTTC,CASSFRTSGGSQETQYF
TRBJ2-7,TRBV11-2,many,TRBD2,TGTGCCAGCAGTCGTCTCGACGGCGGGAGGGCCTCCTACGAGCAGTACTTC,CASSRLDGGRASYEQYF
TRBJ2-1,TRBV7-2,many,TRBD2,TGTGCCAGCAGCTTAGAGGGGAGGGCCTACAATGAGCAGTTCTTC,CASSLEGRAYNEQFF
TRBJ2-7,TRBV30,NA,NA,TGTGCCTGGAGTGGACCGGGCGGCGAGCAGTACTTC,CAWSGPGGEQYF
TRBJ2-7,TRBV2,NA,NA,TGTGCCAGCCGGCAGACCTACGAGCAGTACTTC,CASRQTYEQYF
TRBJ1-5,TRBV3-1,NA,NA,TGTGCCAGCAGCCAAGGAGATCAGCCCCAGCATTTT,CASSQGDQPQHF
TRBJ2-3,TRBV6-5,many,NA,TGTGCCAGCCGGACTGATTTAACCCGCACAGATACGCAGTATTTT,CASRTDLTRTDTQYF
TRBJ2-1,TRBV30,NA,NA,TGTGCCTGGAGTCTGGGGGGGGCGCGTCTATCCAGGACAAACAATGAGCAGTTCTTC,CAWSLGGARLSRTNNEQFF
TRBJ1-1,TRBV2,many,NA,TGTGCCAGCAGTGAAATGGGGGTAAGGACTGAAGCTTTCTTT,CASSEMGVRTEAFF
TRBJ1-4,TRBV7-8,few,TRBD1,TGTGCCAGCAGCCCGGCGGGGACAGGGGGGAATGAAAAACTGTTTTTT,CASSPAGTGGNEKLFF
TRBJ1-1,TRBV7-2,many,TRBD1,TGTGCCAGCAGCTTTTCTTCAGGGGGCTCGTGGGATAGAGCTTTCTTT,CASSFSSGGSWDRAFF
TRBJ1-5,TRBV21-1,NA,NA,TGTGCCAGCATAGGACAGTCTAATCAGCCCCAGCATTTT,CASIGQSNQPQHF
TRBJ1-5,TRBV21-1,NA,NA,TGTGCCAGCAGCAAAAGGTATCGCAGGGATCGCAATCAGCCCCAGCATTTT,CASSKRYRRDRNQPQHF
TRBJ1-2,TRBV19,NA,TRBD1,TGTGCCAGTAGTATAAGGACAGGGCCGTTCTATGGCTACACCTTC,CASSIRTGPFYGYTF
TRBJ1-1,TRBV2,NA,NA,TGTGCCAGCAGCAACAGGGACATGAACACTGAAGCTTTCTTT,CASSNRDMNTEAFF
TRBJ1-1,TRBV14,few,NA,TGTGCCACCGACGGGCTGAACACTGAAGCTTTCTTT,CATDGLNTEAFF
TRBJ1-5,TRBV2,many,NA,TGTGCCAGCGCAGGGAGGTCCCAGCATTTT,CASAGRSQHF
TRBJ2-7,TRBV5-6,many,NA,TGTGCCAGCAGTCTTGGACTGAGGGACCACGAGCAGTACTTC,CASSLGLRDHEQYF
TRBJ1-5,TRBV6-6,many,TRBD1,TGTGCCAGCAGTCCTCCTGACAGGGGGGTCCAGTCCCAGCATTTT,CASSPPDRGVQSQHF
TRBJ2-1,TRBV7-8,NA,NA,TGTGCCAGCAGCTATGGGGGCCTGGGGACCTACAATGAGCAGTTCTTC,CASSYGGLGTYNEQFF
TRBJ2-3,TRBV29-1,NA,TRBD2,TGCAGCGGGAAGACTAGCGGGAGGTCTGATACGCAGTATTTT,CSGKTSGRSDTQYF
TRBJ2-1,TRBV11-2,many,NA,TGTGCCAGCAGCTCCGGCAGGGGCGATGAGCAGTTCTTC,CASSSGRGDEQFF
TRBJ2-3,TRBV7-2,few,TRBD1,TGTGCCAGCAGTCTCGTGGGACAGGTCACAGATACGCAGTATTTT,CASSLVGQVTDTQYF
TRBJ1-3,TRBV14,few,NA,TGTGCCAGCAGCCCTGATCCCAGATCCGGAAACACCATATATTTT,CASSPDPRSGNTIYF
TRBJ2-4,TRBV6-1,NA,NA,TGTGCCAGCAGTGAAGGGGTGTCAGCCAAAAACATTCAGTACTTC,CASSEGVSAKNIQYF
TRBJ2-4,TRBV6-2/TRBV6-3,NA,TRBD1,TGTGCCAGCAGGCCCTCAGGGGGAGCCAAAAACATTCAGTACTTC,CASRPSGGAKNIQYF
TRBJ1-3,TRBV12-3/TRBV12-4,NA,TRBD1,TGTGCCAGCAGCTCACAGGGGGCGCCGGGAAACACCATATATTTT,CASSSQGAPGNTIYF